The 3 T cell receptor beta chains below come from one sample, sequenced in a study of blood T cell repertoires in COVID-19. Using immunoSEQ multiplex PCR, the repertoire was profiled, and TCRdb retains in-frame clones only, with some absent. The table has roughly 500,000 clones, roughly nine tenths seen once. Sequenced input: peripheral blood. These receptors were obtained from a man younger than 35 with COVID-19, enrolled during active disease.

The chain employs TRBV28 and TRBJ2-1; 9 nucleotides agree with TRBD2. Germline trimming cut 11 bases from V and 5 bases from J; bases unmatched to any gene: 13. The CDR3 sequence is 15 residues long. From germline, CDR1 is MDHEN and CDR2 SYDVKM. For the CDR3, the DNA is TGTGCCGTAAGCCTAGCGGGGAAGATAAACAATGAGCAGTTCTTC. This codes for CAVSLAGKINNEQFF.

J is TRBJ2-5 and V is TRBV27; 9 bases match TRBD1. CDR3 length equals 15 residues. V trimming: 2 bases; J trimming: 5 bases; junction bases outside the gene matches: 6. Germline values: CDR1 MNHEY, CDR2 SMNVEV (reference sequence). Here the CDR3 DNA reads TGTGCCAGCAGTTTAATCGGACAGGGGAAGGAGACCCAGTACTTC. Its protein is CASSLIGQGKETQYF.

In this sample, this clone turned up a few times. The V gene is TRBV6-5, the J gene TRBJ2-7; D not certain. Germline-derived CDR1 and CDR2 are MNHEY and SVGAGI. V was cut by 5 bases and J by 2 bases, with 16 bases left in between. The length of the CDR3 is 15 residues. As DNA, the CDR3 is TGTGCCAGCAGTCCTAACCAGCGACCTGCCTACGAGCAGTACTTC. Its protein product is CASSPNQRPAYEQYF.